Below, 20 T cell receptor beta chains from the same sample are listed, as sequenced in a study of early T cells in non-severe SARS-CoV-2 infection. TCRdb re-analysed the 5' RACE reads in MiXCR, keeping a single row per CDR3 protein. The data contain more than 65,000 distinct CDR3 sequences, around an eighth of them singletons. Specimen: whole blood. These receptors all stem from an adult who was a healthcare worker with PCR-confirmed SARS-CoV-2 infection or an uninfected control (not recorded which).

The table lists this clonotype with many counts. The rearrangement links TRBV11-2 to TRBJ2-1; D remains ambiguous. CDR3 length equals 11 residues. Germline V CDR1 and CDR2: SGHAT, FQNNGV. V was shortened by 5 bases and J by 9 bases, with 8 bases between the two germline ends. CDR3 sequence: CASSPQGEQFF. The CDR3, as DNA: TGTGCCAGCAGCCCCCAAGGTGAGCAGTTCTTC.

This clonotype has a count of ten or more. The chain joins TRBV27 to TRBJ1-1; a possible D gene is TRBD1 (5 bases). The CDR3 consists of 11 residues. Trimming took 5 bases from V and 5 from J, leaving 6 bases between them. CDR1 and CDR2 from the germline V gene are MNHEY and SMNVEV (reference sequence). Here the CDR3 reads CASSTGTEAFF. The DNA for the CDR3 is TGTGCCAGCAGTACAGGTACTGAAGCTTTCTTT.

The CDR3: CASSRAPRNEQFF. The CDR3, as DNA: TGTGCCAGCAGTCGCGCCCCAAGGAATGAGCAGTTCTTC. The chain has TRBV2 and TRBJ2-1; no clear D gene. The germline gives CDR1 SNHLY, CDR2 FYNNEI. Trimming shortened V by 5 bases and J by 7 bases, and 12 bases separated the two germline ends. This CDR3 has 13 amino acids.

This clonotype turned up a few times. J is TRBJ2-2 and V is TRBV28; 11 nucleotides line up with TRBD1. V gave up 5 bases and J gave up 9 bases; unmatched junction bases: 8. CDR1 MDHEN and CDR2 SYDVKM come from the germline V gene. The CDR3 consists of 15 residues. The CDR3 reads CASSAGTGGNRELFF. CDR3 DNA sequence: TGTGCCAGCAGTGCCGGGACAGGGGGTAACCGGGAGCTGTTTTTT. Together with reference TRBV28 and TRBJ2-2, the CDR3 gives the full variable domain: DVKVTQSSRYLVKRTGEKVFLECVQDMDHENMFWYRQDPGLGLRLIYFSYDVKMKEKGDIPEGYSVSREKKERFSLILESASTNQTSMYLCASSAGTGGNRELFFGEGSRLTVL.

The table lists this clonotype with many counts. The chain links TRBV7-9 to TRBJ2-7; D uncertain. This CDR3 is built from 12 residues. V lost 5 bases and J lost 3, with 8 bases in between. CDR1 SEHNR and CDR2 FQNEAQ come from the germline V gene (reference sequence). CDR3 sequence reads: CASSISSYEQYF. The CDR3 bases are TGTGCCAGCAGCATATCTAGCTACGAGCAGTACTTC.

This clonotype was counted ten times or more. V gene TRBV5-5 combines with J gene TRBJ2-5, with D possibly TRBD2 on 5 matching bases. The CDR3 extends over 14 amino acids. The germline V gene encodes CDR1 SGHKS and CDR2 YYEKEE (reference sequence). V was cut by 4 bases and J by 5 bases, with 15 bases left in between. In DNA form, the CDR3 reads TGTGCCAGCAGCCGACGTGAGGGCCGGGAGACCCAGTACTTC. It encodes CASSRREGRETQYF.

Only a few counts were recorded for this clonotype. The V and J genes are TRBV20-1 and TRBJ2-3; 16 bases map to TRBD2. V dropped 6 bases and J dropped 4; count of bases not matched to a gene: 16. Germline V gene data show CDR1 as DFQATT and CDR2 as SNEGSKA (reference sequence). This CDR3 spans 19 amino acids. This chain's CDR3 is CSAFPGLAGGAKVADTQYF. The DNA for the CDR3 is TGCAGTGCCTTTCCGGGACTAGCGGGGGGGGCTAAGGTGGCAGATACGCAGTATTTT.

This clonotype was counted ten times or more. The chain uses TRBV4-1 and TRBJ2-1, with 7 bases fitting TRBD2. The CDR3 loop spans 18 amino acids. Trimming removed 1 base from V and 3 bases from J; junction bases left unmatched: 12. Germline-derived CDR1 and CDR2 are MGHRA and YSYEKL. The CDR3 reads CASSQVIAGILLYNEQFF. The CDR3 coding sequence is TGCGCCAGCAGCCAAGTTATAGCGGGTATACTCCTCTACAATGAGCAGTTCTTC.

Ten or more counts support this clonotype. The genes are TRBV2 and TRBJ2-7, with 9 bases fitting TRBD1. CDR1 SNHLY and CDR2 FYNNEI come from the germline V gene. V lost 3 bases, J lost 1 base, and 4 bases stayed unmatched. The CDR3 is made up of 15 amino acids. As DNA, the CDR3 is TGTGCCAGCAGTGAGGGACAGGGTACGTCCTACGAGCAGTACTTC. It is translated as CASSEGQGTSYEQYF.

In this sample, this clonotype turned up many times. The chain couples TRBV5-1 to TRBJ2-7, with D perhaps assigned TRBD1 or TRBD2 (6 bases each). The length of the CDR3 is 14 residues. From germline, CDR1 is SGHRS and CDR2 YFSETQ. V was clipped by 0 bases and J by 2 bases, with 9 bases between them. The CDR3 bases are TGCGCCAGCAGCTTGGAAGGGGGGACCTACGAGCAGTACTTC. It translates to CASSLEGGTYEQYF.

This clonotype occurred a few times. V gene TRBV11-2 combines with J gene TRBJ2-2, with a weak D call TRBD1 (6 bases). The CDR3 is 16 amino acids. V was pared by 8 bases and J by 9 bases, with 25 bases between. Germline CDR1 reads SGHAT; CDR2 reads FQNNGV. CDR3 in DNA: TGTGCCAGCCACACGAATCACAGGGTGTGGGGCCGGGAGCTGTTTTTT. It encodes CASHTNHRVWGRELFF.

The table lists this clonotype with many counts. The chain links TRBV5-6 to TRBJ1-1; D gene unclear. There are 14 residues in the CDR3. V lost 2 bases to trimming and J lost 1 base, with 9 bases between them. CDR1 SGHDT and CDR2 YYEEEE come from the germline V gene. CDR3 nucleotides: TGTGCCAGCAGCTTATCGTACGGGAACACTGAAGCTTTCTTT. Amino acids: CASSLSYGNTEAFF.

This clonotype showed up many times. As DNA, the CDR3 is TGTGCCAGCAGCCAAGCCAAAGTTGGTGGTGAGCAGTTCTTC. It translates to CASSQAKVGGEQFF. This chain links TRBV14 with TRBJ2-1; D is unresolved. CDR1 and CDR2 from the germline V gene are SGHDN and FVKESK. CDR3 length: 14 residues. V was shortened by 1 base and J by 9 bases, with 13 bases between the two germline ends.

Ten or more counts support this clonotype. The V gene is TRBV20-1, the J gene TRBJ2-1; 10 positions match TRBD2. The length of the CDR3 is 17 residues. The ends lost 1 base at V and 0 bases at J; junction bases unmatched: 6. Germline CDR1 is DFQATT and CDR2 is SNEGSKA (reference sequence). CDR3 nucleotide sequence: TGCAGTGCTAGAGTGTCGACTAGCGGGTTCTCCTACAATGAGCAGTTCTTC. It yields the protein CSARVSTSGFSYNEQFF.

There are a few counts of this clonotype. J is TRBJ2-1 and V is TRBV29-1, with D possibly matching TRBD2 (6 bases). The CDR3 totals 16 residues. The V and J ends lost 0 bases and 2 bases respectively, with 14 bases between them. Looked up from germline, CDR1 is SQVTM and CDR2 is ANQGSEA. The CDR3 spells CSVEDSDAGTYNEQFF. CDR3 DNA: TGCAGCGTTGAAGATTCCGATGCGGGGACCTACAATGAGCAGTTCTTC.

The sample holds many counts of this clonotype. The rearrangement joins TRBV28 to TRBJ2-5; 10 nucleotides agree with TRBD2. The CDR3 has 16 residues. Germline loops: CDR1 MDHEN, CDR2 SYDVKM. V lost 6 bases and J lost 2; bases outside the gene matches: 9. CDR3 loop: CASRGPGTSAQETQYF. The CDR3 DNA follows: TGTGCCAGCAGAGGTCCTGGGACTAGCGCACAAGAGACCCAGTACTTC.

This clonotype has a count of ten or more. The rearrangement uses TRBV27 and TRBJ2-2; the D is unclear. V was trimmed by 2 bases and J by 4 bases, leaving 11 bases between them. Germline CDR1 is MNHEY and CDR2 is SMNVEV (reference sequence). The CDR3 is made up of 15 amino acids. The CDR3 is CASSLSPRVTGELFF. For the CDR3, the DNA is TGTGCCAGCAGTTTAAGCCCCCGAGTCACCGGGGAGCTGTTTTTT.

The chain combines TRBV9 with TRBJ2-7; D remains unclear. Germline V gene lookup returns CDR1 SGDLS and CDR2 YYNGEE. CDR3 length equals 13 residues. The V and J ends lost 4 bases and 8 bases respectively, with 16 bases between them. CDR3: CASSPLLDAKQYF. The CDR3 DNA is TGTGCCAGCAGCCCCCTCTTGGATGCCAAGCAGTACTTC. Using reference TRBV9 and TRBJ2-7 for the parts outside the CDR3, the full variable domain is DSGVTQTPKHLITATGQRVTLRCSPRSGDLSVYWYQQSLDQGLQFLIQYYNGEERAKGNILERFSAQQFPDLHSELNLSSLELGDSALYFCASSPLLDAKQYFGPGTRLTVT.

Regarding this clonotype: A clone one base away is much larger, so this may be a read error. The chain couples TRBV9 to TRBJ2-7; D remains ambiguous. The CDR3 totals 11 residues. The germline V gene has CDR1 SGDLS and CDR2 YYNGEE. Trimming left V 4 bases short and J 4 bases short, with 6 bases between. Here the CDR3 reads CASSRRYEQYF. The DNA of the CDR3 is TGTGCCAGCAGCCGCCGATACGAGCAGTACTTC.

Judged by abundance, this clonotype is medium-sized. The V gene is TRBV29-1, the J gene TRBJ2-7; D not resolved. V lost 2 bases to trimming and J lost 0 bases, with 8 bases between them. Germline-derived CDR1 and CDR2 are SQVTM and ANQGSEA. The CDR3 spans 13 residues. CDR3 protein: CSVETWGSYEQYF. The DNA of the CDR3 is TGCAGCGTTGAAACCTGGGGCTCCTACGAGCAGTACTTC.